The 17 T cell receptor beta chains below all came from one sample that was sequenced in a study of T cell changes during pregnancy in multiple sclerosis. TCRdb keeps only in-frame clones here, not all; method: immunoSEQ multiplex PCR. The profile covers 40,000 to 60,000 clones, with 80% to 95% appearing a single time and just under 1% taken by the ten largest. The sample in question was peripheral blood, obtained after pregnancy. These receptors were collected from a female donor with multiple sclerosis, enrolled in a pregnancy study.

In its sample, this clone was seen once. The chain carries TRBV10-1 and TRBJ1-1; D is undetermined. The length of the CDR3 is 17 residues. Germline CDR1 and CDR2: WNHNN and SYGVQD (reference sequence). Trimming cost V 2 bases and J 6 bases, with 22 bases left between them. CDR3 nucleotide sequence: TGCGCCAGCAGTGAGGGTTGGGTGGAGGAAGGGAGTGCTGAAGCTTTCTTT. Its protein is CASSEGWVEEGSAEAFF.

This clone was recorded only once. The CDR3 DNA sequence: TGCGCCAGCAGTCATCTACAGGGGGCGCGACTCTCCTATGGCTACACCTTC. Its protein is CASSHLQGARLSYGYTF. The chain recombines TRBV23-1 with TRBJ1-2; 9 bases map to TRBD1. TRBV23-1 is an open reading frame whose function is uncertain. The CDR3 spans 17 residues. After removal of 3 bases from V and 4 bases from J, the junction contained 12 bases not matched to a gene.

The V and J genes are TRBV27 and TRBJ2-3, with TRBD1 identical over 10 bases. The J segment lost 8 bases and the V segment lost 1 base, leaving 6 bases of the junction unmatched. Germline V CDR1 and CDR2: MNHEY, SMNVEV (reference sequence). The CDR3 spans 15 residues. CDR3 coding DNA: TGTGCCAGCAGTTTATGGGACAGGGGACAAAGTACGCAGTATTTT. This codes for CASSLWDRGQSTQYF.

The rearrangement joins TRBV27 to TRBJ1-1; D gene unclear. This CDR3 region has 13 residues. Germline values: CDR1 MNHEY, CDR2 SMNVEV (reference sequence). V lost 6 bases, J lost 11 bases, and 19 bases lay in between. CDR3 nucleotides: TGTGCCAGCAGCTCCGCTGGGCCGAAGTTGGCTTTCTTT. It codes for CASSSAGPKLAFF.

The chain carries TRBV7-9 and TRBJ2-6; no clear D gene. The germline V and J ends were trimmed by 4 bases and 0 bases, with 7 bases remaining between them. This CDR3 comprises 15 residues. Germline values: CDR1 SEHNR, CDR2 FQNEAQ (reference sequence). DNA for the CDR3: TGTGCCAGCAGCTATGCTATCTCTGGGGCCAACGTCCTGACTTTC. Its protein product is CASSYAISGANVLTF.

This chain uses TRBV7-2 with TRBJ2-5, with D possibly TRBD1 on 5 matching bases. Germline V gene lookup returns CDR1 SGHTA and CDR2 FQGNSA. CDR3 length equals 16 residues. V lost 1 base and J 4 bases, leaving 16 bases between the germline ends. The CDR3 here is CASSLEAAQGGETQYF. The CDR3 DNA follows: TGTGCCAGCAGCTTAGAAGCCGCCCAGGGTGGAGAGACCCAGTACTTC.

Note on this clone: No conserved phenylalanine or tryptophan ends this CDR3, so it is likely a read error. The DNA is left out, because the CDR3 cannot be placed on it with certainty; the CDR3 is given as TCRdb lists it. This chain uses TRBV21-1 with TRBJ1-1. TRBV21-1 counts as a pseudogene. The CDR3 numbers 11 amino acids, ends counted. CDR3 sequence reads: CASSKAGGDPV.

The sample holds a few counts of this clone. This chain joins TRBV6-4 and TRBJ2-3; D is perhaps TRBD2 (6 bases). The CDR3 extends over 13 amino acids. Trimming removed 4 bases at V and 1 base at J, with 6 bases between. Germline CDR1 MRHNA, CDR2 SNTAGT. CDR3: CASSAGGTDTQYF. Written as DNA, the CDR3 is TGTGCCAGCAGTGCGGGGGGCACAGATACGCAGTATTTT.

This chain joins TRBV7-9 and TRBJ2-7; perhaps TRBD2 as D (6 bases). Trimming pared 5 bases from V and 4 bases from J, leaving 21 bases between. This CDR3 contains 16 residues. Germline V gene data show CDR1 as SEHNR and CDR2 as FQNEAQ (reference sequence). CDR3 in amino acids: CASSHPAGGTVYEQYF. CDR3 DNA sequence: TGTGCCAGCAGCCACCCGGCCGGGGGAACGGTTTACGAGCAGTACTTC.

CDR3: CASSATMGGENSPLHF. The CDR3 DNA is TGTGCCAGCAGCGCCACCATGGGAGGGGAAAATTCACCCCTCCACTTT. The J gene is TRBJ1-6, the V gene TRBV9; tentatively, D is TRBD1 (5 bases). The germline CDR1 and CDR2 sequences are SGDLS and YYNGEE. The V end was cut by 3 bases, the J end by 7 bases, with 17 bases between. The CDR3 is 16 amino acids.

The DNA of the CDR3 is TGTGCCAGCGCTCGGACAGGGGGCTACTATGGCTACACCTTC. It is translated as CASARTGGYYGYTF. The V and J genes are TRBV6-5 and TRBJ1-2; 11 nucleotides agree with TRBD1. Germline lookup yields CDR1 MNHEY and CDR2 SVGAGI. V trimming: 8 bases; J trimming: 3 bases; junction bases outside the gene matches: 5. This CDR3 is built from 14 residues.

This chain links TRBV29-1 with TRBJ1-4; 10 nucleotides match TRBD1. V shed 1 base, J shed 7 bases, and the junction held 0 bases outside the gene matches. This CDR3 region has 13 residues. The germline V gene encodes CDR1 SQVTM and CDR2 ANQGSEA. CDR3 amino acids: CSVEGTGGEKLFF. In DNA, the CDR3 is TGCAGCGTTGAAGGGACAGGGGGTGAAAAACTGTTTTTT.

The chain employs TRBV29-1 and TRBJ2-7, with D perhaps matching TRBD1 (5 bases). CDR1 is SQVTM, CDR2 ANQGSEA, per germline. The V and J ends lost 4 bases and 1 base respectively, with 8 bases between them. The CDR3 runs 12 residues. DNA of the CDR3: TGCAGCGTTGTTACAGGATCCTACGAGCAGTACTTC. It specifies CSVVTGSYEQYF.

V is TRBV6-5 and J is TRBJ1-1, with D hard to call. This CDR3 is built from 14 residues. The germline V gene encodes CDR1 MNHEY and CDR2 SVGAGI. Trimming left V 0 bases short and J 4 bases short, with 9 bases between. CDR3 sequence: CASSYSLSGTEAFF. CDR3 bases: TGTGCCAGCAGTTACTCCCTTAGCGGCACTGAAGCTTTCTTT.

By frequency in the sample, this clone is medium-sized (0.01 to 0.1%). This sequence joins TRBV6-4 and TRBJ2-3, with 12 bases matching TRBD2. The CDR3 totals 16 residues. Losses at the gene ends were 3 bases for V and 6 bases for J; bases not matched to a gene: 7. The germline V gene encodes CDR1 MRHNA and CDR2 SNTAGT. This chain's CDR3 is CASSEASGGAADTQYF. The CDR3 coding sequence is TGTGCCAGCAGTGAGGCTAGCGGGGGGGCCGCTGATACGCAGTATTTT.

This rearrangement joins TRBV29-1 to TRBJ1-3; D gene uncertain. V shed 4 bases and J shed 3 bases, with 7 bases lying between them. Germline-derived CDR1 and CDR2 are SQVTM and ANQGSEA. The CDR3 spans 12 residues. CDR3 nucleotide sequence: TGCAGCGTTGGCGGAGTTGGAAACACCATATATTTT. This translates into CSVGGVGNTIYF.

The gene calls are TRBV5-4 and TRBJ2-2; 8 bases are shared with TRBD1. The CDR3 runs to 15 residues. The V gene end was trimmed by 3 bases and the J gene end by 2 bases; junction bases not matched to a gene: 3. Germline CDR1 is SGHNT and CDR2 is YYREEE (reference sequence). CDR3 DNA sequence: TGTGCCAGCAGCTACCAGGGGGCAAACACCGGGGAGCTGTTTTTT. As protein: CASSYQGANTGELFF.